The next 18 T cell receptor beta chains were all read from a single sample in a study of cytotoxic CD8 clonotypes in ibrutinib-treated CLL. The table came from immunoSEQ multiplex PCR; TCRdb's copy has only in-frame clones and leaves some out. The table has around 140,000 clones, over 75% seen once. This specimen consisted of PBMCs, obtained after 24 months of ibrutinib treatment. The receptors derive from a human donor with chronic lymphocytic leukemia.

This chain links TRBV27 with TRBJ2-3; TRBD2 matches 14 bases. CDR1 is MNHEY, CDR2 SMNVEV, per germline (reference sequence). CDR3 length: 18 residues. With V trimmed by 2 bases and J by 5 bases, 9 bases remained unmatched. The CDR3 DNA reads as TGTGCCAGCAGTTTACGCGCCCGACTAGCGGGGGGGGAAGATACGCAGTATTTT. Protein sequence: CASSLRARLAGGEDTQYF.

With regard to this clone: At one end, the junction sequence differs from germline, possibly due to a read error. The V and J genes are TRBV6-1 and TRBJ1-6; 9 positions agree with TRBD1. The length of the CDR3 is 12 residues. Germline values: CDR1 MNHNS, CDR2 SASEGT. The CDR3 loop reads CASQETGGEIQF. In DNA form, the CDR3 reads TGTGCCAGCCAAGAAACAGGGGGCGAAATTCAATTT.

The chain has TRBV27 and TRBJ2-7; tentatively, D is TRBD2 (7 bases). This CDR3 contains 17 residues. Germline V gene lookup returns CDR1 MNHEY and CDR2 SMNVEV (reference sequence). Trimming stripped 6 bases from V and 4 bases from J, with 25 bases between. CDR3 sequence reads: CASSYLGGTSGIYEQYF. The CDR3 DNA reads TGTGCCAGCAGCTACCTTGGGGGGACAAGCGGGATTTACGAGCAGTACTTC.

The CDR3 is CSVVFGRTIQETQYF. The CDR3 nucleotides are TGCAGCGTTGTTTTCGGCAGAACAATCCAAGAGACCCAGTACTTC. The chain has TRBV29-1 and TRBJ2-5; no clear D. In germline, CDR1 is SQVTM, CDR2 ANQGSEA. Trimming cost V 4 bases and J 1 base, with 16 bases left between them. The CDR3 is 15 residues long. The variable domain in full, with the rest retrieved from reference TRBV29-1 and TRBJ2-5, is SAVISQKPSRDICQRGTSLTIQCQVDSQVTMMFWYRQQPGQSLTLIATANQGSEATYESGFVIDKFPISRPNLTFSTLTVSNMSPEDSSIYLCSVVFGRTIQETQYFGPGTRLLVL.

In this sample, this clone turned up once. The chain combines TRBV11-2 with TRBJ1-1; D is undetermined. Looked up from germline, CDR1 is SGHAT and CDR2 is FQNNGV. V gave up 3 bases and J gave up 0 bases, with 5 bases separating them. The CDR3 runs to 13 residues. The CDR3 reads CASSLRLNTEAFF. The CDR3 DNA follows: TGTGCCAGCAGCTTGCGGTTGAACACTGAAGCTTTCTTT.

CDR3 region: CATSRAPTQGGTEAFF. CDR3 DNA: TGTGCCACCAGCAGAGCGCCAACCCAGGGGGGTACTGAAGCTTTCTTT. The chain combines TRBV15 with TRBJ1-1; 7 bases map to TRBD1. The CDR3 spans 16 residues. The junction had 10 bases not matched to a gene; V was cut back by 1 base and J by 5 bases. CDR1 LNHNV and CDR2 YYDKDF come from the germline V gene (reference sequence).

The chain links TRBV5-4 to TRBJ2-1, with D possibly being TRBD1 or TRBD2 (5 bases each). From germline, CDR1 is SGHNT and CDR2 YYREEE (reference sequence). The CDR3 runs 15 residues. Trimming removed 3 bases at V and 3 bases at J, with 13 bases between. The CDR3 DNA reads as TGTGCCAGCAGCTCCCGGGGCCAACACTACAATGAGCAGTTCTTC. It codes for CASSSRGQHYNEQFF.

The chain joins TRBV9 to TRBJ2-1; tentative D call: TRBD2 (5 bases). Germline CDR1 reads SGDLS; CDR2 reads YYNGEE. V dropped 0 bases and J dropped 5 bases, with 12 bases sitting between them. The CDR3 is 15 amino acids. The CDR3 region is CASSVGSDSHNEQFF. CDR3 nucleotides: TGTGCCAGCAGCGTAGGCTCGGACTCGCACAATGAGCAGTTCTTC.

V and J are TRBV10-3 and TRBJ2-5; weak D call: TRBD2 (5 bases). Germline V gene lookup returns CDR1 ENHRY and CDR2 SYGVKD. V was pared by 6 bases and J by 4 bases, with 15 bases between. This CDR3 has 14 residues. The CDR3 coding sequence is TGTGCCATCAGGTCTAGTGGGGAGATAGAGACCCAGTACTTC. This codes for CAIRSSGEIETQYF.

The CDR3 is CASSPQRGDAAEQYF. CDR3 DNA sequence: TGTGCCAGCTCACCTCAACGGGGAGACGCTGCCGAGCAGTACTTC. J is TRBJ2-7 and V is TRBV18; D might be TRBD2 (5 bases). CDR1 is KGHSH and CDR2 is LQKENI in the germline V gene. This CDR3 is 15 amino acids long. Trimming pared 3 bases from V and 6 bases from J, leaving 18 bases between.

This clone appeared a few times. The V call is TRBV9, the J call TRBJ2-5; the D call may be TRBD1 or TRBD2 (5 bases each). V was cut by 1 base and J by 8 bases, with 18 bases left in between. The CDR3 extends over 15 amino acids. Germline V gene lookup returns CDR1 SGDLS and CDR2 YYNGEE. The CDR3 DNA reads TGTGCCAGCAGCGTATGGGGGTCGCGCCAGGAAACCCAGTACTTC. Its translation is CASSVWGSRQETQYF.

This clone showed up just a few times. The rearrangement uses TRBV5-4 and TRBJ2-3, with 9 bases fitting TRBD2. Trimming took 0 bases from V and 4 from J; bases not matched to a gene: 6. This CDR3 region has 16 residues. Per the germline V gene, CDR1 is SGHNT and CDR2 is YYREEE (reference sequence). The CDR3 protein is CASSLAGASGADTQYF. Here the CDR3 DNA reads TGTGCCAGCAGCTTGGCCGGCGCTAGCGGGGCAGATACGCAGTATTTT.

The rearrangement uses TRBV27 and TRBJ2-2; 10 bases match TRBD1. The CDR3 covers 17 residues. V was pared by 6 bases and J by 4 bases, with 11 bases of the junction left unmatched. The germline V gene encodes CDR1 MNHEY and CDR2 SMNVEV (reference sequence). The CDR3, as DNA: TGTGCCAGCAGACGCCACGTAGGGACAGGGGCCACCGGGGAGCTGTTTTTT. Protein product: CASRRHVGTGATGELFF.

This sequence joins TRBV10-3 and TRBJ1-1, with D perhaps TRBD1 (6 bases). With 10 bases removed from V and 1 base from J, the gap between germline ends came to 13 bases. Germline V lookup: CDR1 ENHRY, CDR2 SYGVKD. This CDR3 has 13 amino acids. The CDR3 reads CATRGSSNTEAFF. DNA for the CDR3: TGTGCCACAAGGGGGAGCTCGAACACTGAAGCTTTCTTT.

The CDR3 bases are TGTGCCAGCAGTTCCCCCGACCGTGTGAACACTGAAGCTTTCTTT. Its translation is CASSSPDRVNTEAFF. V and J are TRBV28 and TRBJ1-1, with D unresolved. This CDR3 region has 15 residues. V shed 4 bases and J shed 0 bases, with 12 bases lying between them. Germline V gene sequence: CDR1 MDHEN, CDR2 SYDVKM.

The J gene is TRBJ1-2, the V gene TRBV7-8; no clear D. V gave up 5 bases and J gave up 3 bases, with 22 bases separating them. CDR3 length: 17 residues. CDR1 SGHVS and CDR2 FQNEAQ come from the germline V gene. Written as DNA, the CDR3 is TGTGCCAGCAGCCCCTATACCCCTGTCGCGGTTGACTATGGCTACACCTTC. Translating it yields CASSPYTPVAVDYGYTF.

CDR3: CASRLLNRGSSTEAFF. DNA of the CDR3: TGTGCCAGCAGACTTCTTAATCGGGGTAGCAGCACTGAAGCTTTCTTT. The chain combines TRBV27 with TRBJ1-1; D is ambiguous. Germline V gives CDR1 MNHEY, CDR2 SMNVEV (reference sequence). V gave up 6 bases and J gave up 4 bases, with 21 bases separating them. CDR3 length equals 16 residues.

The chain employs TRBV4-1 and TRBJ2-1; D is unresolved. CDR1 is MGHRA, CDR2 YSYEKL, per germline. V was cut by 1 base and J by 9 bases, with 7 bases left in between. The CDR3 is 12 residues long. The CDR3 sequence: CASSQVALEQFF. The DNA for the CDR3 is TGCGCCAGCAGCCAAGTCGCCCTTGAGCAGTTCTTC.